This is a list of T cell receptor beta chains from one sample in a study of blood T cell repertoires in COVID-19. Method: immunoSEQ multiplex PCR; TCRdb's copy keeps in-frame clones and lacks some. Of under 80,000 clones listed, 82% were seen once; the top ten hold approximately 12%. Source material: peripheral blood. Receptor source: a man between 50 and 59 years old with acute or convalescent COVID-19. Each CDR3 is given with its conserved first and last residue. Fields, in order: J gene, V gene, D gene, clone size, CDR3 protein, CDR3 DNA. D genes are given only for firm matches. Only part of the rows carry a size: once, few, many, or a class if the clone is expanded.

J: TRBJ2-5; V: TRBV19; D: TRBD1; size: few; CDR3: CASSPGGQVVGTQYF; DNA: TGTGCCAGTAGTCCCGGGGGACAGGTCGTGGGGACCCAGTACTTC
J: TRBJ1-2; V: TRBV27; D: NA; size: NA; CDR3: CASSLYSGDYGYTF; DNA: TGTGCCAGCAGTTTGTATTCAGGGGACTATGGCTACACCTTC
J: TRBJ2-1; V: TRBV9; D: NA; size: NA; CDR3: CASSVAGTSYNEQFF; DNA: TGTGCCAGCAGCGTAGCTGGGACTTCCTACAATGAGCAGTTCTTC
J: TRBJ2-7; V: TRBV9; D: TRBD2; size: NA; CDR3: CASSRTSDYTYEQYF; DNA: TGTGCCAGCAGTCGGACTAGCGACTACACCTACGAGCAGTACTTC
J: TRBJ2-5; V: TRBV10-1; D: NA; size: few; CDR3: CASSEGAAPETQYF; DNA: TGCGCCAGCAGTGAAGGGGCTGCGCCCGAGACCCAGTACTTC
J: TRBJ1-5; V: TRBV7-8; D: NA; size: NA; CDR3: CASSLQERHNQPQHF; DNA: TGTGCCAGCAGCTTACAAGAGAGACATAATCAGCCCCAGCATTTT
J: TRBJ1-1; V: TRBV30; D: NA; size: NA; CDR3: CAGLRVPVAFF; DNA: TGTGCCGGGTTGAGGGTTCCGGTAGCTTTCTTT
J: TRBJ1-3; V: TRBV7-3; D: NA; size: NA; CDR3: CASSLSGAHSAGNTIYF; DNA: TGTGCCAGCAGCCTAAGCGGGGCTCACTCGGCGGGAAACACCATATATTTT
J: TRBJ2-1; V: TRBV18; D: NA; size: NA; CDR3: CASSPPGPLNEQFF; DNA: TGTGCCAGCTCACCACCGGGCCCCCTGAATGAGCAGTTCTTC
J: TRBJ1-3; V: TRBV29-1; D: NA; size: NA; CDR3: CSVAPRSSGNTIYF; DNA: TGCAGCGTTGCTCCCCGCAGCTCTGGAAACACCATATATTTT
J: TRBJ1-2; V: TRBV10-1; D: TRBD1; size: NA; CDR3: CASSEGTGIDGYTF; DNA: TGCGCCAGCAGCGAGGGGACAGGGATTGATGGCTACACCTTC
J: TRBJ2-1; V: TRBV19; D: TRBD1; size: once; CDR3: CASSTGQGTPFF; DNA: TGTGCCAGTAGTACGGGACAGGGGACGCCATTCTTC
J: TRBJ1-2; V: TRBV6-2/TRBV6-3; D: NA; size: NA; CDR3: CASSYGGGYGYTF; DNA: TGTGCCAGCAGTTACGGGGGAGGCTATGGCTACACCTTC
J: TRBJ1-3; V: TRBV11-2; D: NA; size: NA; CDR3: CASSTNGNTIYF; DNA: TGTGCCAGCAGCACAAACGGAAACACCATATATTTT
J: TRBJ1-2; V: TRBV18; D: TRBD1; size: NA; CDR3: CASSPGTDYGYTF; DNA: TGTGCCAGCTCCCCCGGGACAGACTATGGCTACACCTTC
J: TRBJ1-3; V: TRBV7-2; D: NA; size: NA; CDR3: CASSSFSGNTIYF; DNA: TGTGCCAGCAGCTCCTTCTCTGGAAACACCATATATTTT
J: TRBJ1-1; V: TRBV28; D: NA; size: NA; CDR3: CASRRNRATEAFF; DNA: TGTGCCAGCAGGCGAAACAGGGCGACTGAAGCTTTCTTT
J: TRBJ1-6; V: TRBV29-1; D: NA; size: once; CDR3: CSVKIHGDYNSPLHF; DNA: TGCAGCGTCAAGATCCACGGGGACTATAATTCACCCCTCCACTTT
J: TRBJ1-2; V: TRBV5-1; D: NA; size: few; CDR3: CASSLPTGTKGYTF; DNA: TGCGCCAGCAGCTTGCCGACGGGAACCAAAGGCTACACCTTC
J: TRBJ2-7; V: TRBV27; D: NA; size: few; CDR3: CASRRNPQVYEQYF; DNA: TGTGCCAGCAGGCGAAACCCGCAGGTCTACGAGCAGTACTTC
J: TRBJ2-3; V: TRBV4-1; D: TRBD2; size: NA; CDR3: CASSHGTSESTDTQYF; DNA: TGCGCCAGCAGCCATGGGACTAGTGAGAGCACAGATACGCAGTATTTT
J: TRBJ1-5; V: TRBV7-8; D: TRBD1; size: NA; CDR3: CASSLGTDSNQPQHF; DNA: TGTGCCAGCAGCCTAGGGACAGATAGCAATCAGCCCCAGCATTTT
J: TRBJ2-7; V: TRBV3-1/TRBV3-2; D: TRBD2; size: NA; CDR3: CASSPGTNFPGQYF; DNA: TGTGCCAGCAGCCCCGGGACTAACTTCCCGGGGCAGTACTTC
J: TRBJ1-1; V: TRBV18; D: NA; size: NA; CDR3: CASSPSQGPSLSEAFF; DNA: TGTGCCAGCTCACCTAGCCAGGGGCCGTCCCTCTCTGAAGCTTTCTTT
J: TRBJ2-5; V: TRBV11-3; D: TRBD1; size: NA; CDR3: CASSPGQGFGVQYF; DNA: TGTGCCAGCAGCCCGGGACAGGGTTTCGGTGTCCAGTACTTC
J: TRBJ1-6; V: TRBV5-8; D: NA; size: NA; CDR3: CASSLGFEENSPLHF; DNA: TGTGCCAGCAGCCTGGGATTTGAGGAAAATTCACCCCTCCACTTT
J: TRBJ2-3; V: TRBV6-2/TRBV6-3; D: NA; size: NA; CDR3: CASSFGTSGFTDTQYF; DNA: TGTGCCAGCAGTTTCGGGACTTCTGGTTTCACAGATACGCAGTATTTT
J: TRBJ2-2; V: TRBV4-1; D: NA; size: NA; CDR3: CASSQESRSNTGELFF; DNA: TGCGCCAGCAGCCAAGAAAGCCGATCGAACACCGGGGAGCTGTTTTTT
J: TRBJ2-6; V: TRBV11-3; D: TRBD1; size: NA; CDR3: CASSQGQGWTGANVLTF; DNA: TGTGCCAGCAGCCAAGGACAGGGGTGGACTGGGGCCAACGTCCTGACTTTC